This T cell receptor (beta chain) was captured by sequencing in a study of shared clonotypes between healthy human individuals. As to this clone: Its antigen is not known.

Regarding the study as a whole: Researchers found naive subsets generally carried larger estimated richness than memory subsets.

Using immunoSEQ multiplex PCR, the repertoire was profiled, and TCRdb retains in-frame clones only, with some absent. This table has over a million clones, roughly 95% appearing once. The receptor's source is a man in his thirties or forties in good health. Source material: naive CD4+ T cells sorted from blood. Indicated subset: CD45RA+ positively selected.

This CDR3 reads CASSFIAGGPGNEQFF. DNA for the CDR3: TGTGCCAGCAGCTTTATAGCGGGAGGGCCGGGGAATGAGCAGTTCTTC. The chain joins TRBV7-9 to TRBJ2-1, with 11 bases fitting TRBD2. V lost 3 bases to trimming and J lost 7 bases; unmatched junction nucleotides: 8. CDR1 and CDR2 from the germline V gene are SEHNR and FQNEAQ (reference sequence). The CDR3 has 16 residues.